Reported below is one TCR beta chain. Its matching antigen is unknown. The study ran its PCR with 60 Vbeta and 13 Jbeta primers. Assay: immunoSEQ multiplex PCR; the TCRdb copy retains only in-frame clones and omits some. The table shows tens of thousands of clones, with over 75% occurring only once. This CDR3 is 16 amino acids long. Germline CDR1 reads LNHDA; CDR2 reads SQIVND (reference sequence). V lost 6 bases and J 1 base, leaving 18 bases between the germline ends. This specimen comes from a study of cytomegalovirus exposure and HLA in healthy donors. Study-wide context: One earlier analysis, a look at about 179 million T cells, found approximately 120 million unique TCR beta sequences. Tens of millions of unique TCR sequences came from HLA-typed donors in an early release.

Study-wide results and caveats: Researchers had no immune exposure information except CMV serostatus available.

This sequence joins TRBV19 and TRBJ1-1; tentatively, D is TRBD1 (6 bases). Sequences were obtained from PBMCs. The sequence came from a female donor in good health and CMV-seronegative. The CDR3 is CASRSKQGDKNTEAFF. The CDR3 DNA reads as TGTGCCAGTAGATCCAAACAGGGAGACAAGAACACTGAAGCTTTCTTT.